These 7 T cell receptor beta chains were all obtained from the same sample, sequenced in a study of T-cell reconstitution after alpha-beta-depleted transplantation in children. Unique molecular identifiers were incorporated during preparation of the TCRbeta library. MiXCR was run by TCRdb on the PCR reads, yielding one entry per CDR3 protein. The sample includes a few hundred thousand distinct CDR3 sequences, 10% of them seen just once. The sample here was PBMCs from the stem cell graft donor, taken from the stem cell graft. These receptors were taken from a human donor who donated a stem cell graft to a child with acute lymphoblastic leukemia.

The sample holds a few counts of this clonotype. The genes are TRBV20-1 and TRBJ2-3; 13 positions match TRBD2. Germline V gene data show CDR1 as DFQATT and CDR2 as SNEGSKA (reference sequence). The CDR3 contains 16 residues. The V gene end was trimmed by 2 bases and the J gene end by 4 bases; junction bases not matched to a gene: 6. The CDR3 DNA is TGCAGTGCTAGACTGACTAGCGGGAGGACCTCAGATACGCAGTATTTT. The encoded protein is CSARLTSGRTSDTQYF.

This clonotype was detected many times. The J gene is TRBJ1-2, the V gene TRBV12-3 or TRBV12-4; possibly TRBD1 for D (5 bases). The germline V and J ends were trimmed by 6 bases and 8 bases, with 16 bases remaining between them. The CDR3 is made up of 13 amino acids. DNA for the CDR3: TGTGCCAGCAGCCCCGGGACCGCGATAGGCTACACCTTC. As protein: CASSPGTAIGYTF.

This clonotype was detected a few times. The V gene is TRBV4-3, the J gene TRBJ1-2; D is uncertain. Germline V lookup: CDR1 LGHNA, CDR2 YSLEER. Trimming removed 4 bases from V and 3 bases from J, with 21 bases in between. The CDR3 spans 17 residues. The CDR3 DNA is TGCGCCAGCAGCCCAGTCCCCCAGCCAAACAGTTACTATGGCTACACCTTC. This codes for CASSPVPQPNSYYGYTF.

This rearrangement joins TRBV3-1 to TRBJ2-7, with D hard to call. Germline values: CDR1 LGHDT, CDR2 YNNKEL (reference sequence). The V gene lost 7 bases and the J gene lost 2 bases, with 9 bases spanning the gap. The CDR3 length is 12 residues. CDR3 DNA: TGTGCCAGCATCCTCTTCACCTACGAGCAGTACTTC. This encodes CASILFTYEQYF.

This rearrangement joins TRBV1 to TRBJ2-1; the table assigns TRBD1, which was not confirmed against the DNA. TRBV1 is labeled a pseudogene. CDR3 length: 14 amino acids. The CDR3 sequence: CTSSGDRDIDEQFF. The CDR3 DNA is TGCACCAGCAGCGGGGACCGAGACATCGATGAGCAGTTCTTC.

In its sample, this clonotype was seen a few times. This rearrangement joins TRBV5-1 to TRBJ2-3; D is perhaps TRBD1 or TRBD2 (5 bases each). Germline V gene data show CDR1 as SGHRS and CDR2 as YFSETQ. V was pared by 4 bases and J by 5 bases, with 20 bases between. The CDR3 is 16 residues long. The CDR3 loop reads CASSVGSGPTVDTQYF. For the CDR3, the DNA is TGCGCCAGCAGCGTGGGTTCGGGACCCACAGTAGATACGCAGTATTTT.

The rearrangement uses TRBV12-3 or TRBV12-4 and TRBJ2-6; D may be TRBD1 (5 bases). Deletions cut 6 bases from V and 2 bases from J, with 14 bases between. The CDR3 runs to 16 residues. CDR3 in DNA: TGTGCCAGCAGCCCAGGGCGCTGGGCTGGGGCCAACGTCCTGACTTTC. Amino acids: CASSPGRWAGANVLTF.